This T cell receptor (beta chain) was identified in a study of cytomegalovirus exposure and HLA in healthy donors. The CDR3 runs 15 residues. V lost 3 bases to trimming and J lost 5 bases; unmatched junction nucleotides: 2. From germline, CDR1 is MNHNY and CDR2 SVGAGI (reference sequence). Primers included in the PCR were 60 Vbeta and 13 Jbeta primers. TCRdb's table, derived via immunoSEQ multiplex PCR, lists solely in-frame clones and lacks some. Among 150,000 to 200,000 clones listed, roughly four fifths were seen once. V usage is TRBV6-6 and J usage is TRBJ1-4; 11 nucleotides line up with TRBD1. Sequencing input: PBMCs. This receptor was identified in a man aged 18 to 30 in good health and CMV-seronegative. The CDR3 spells CASSYGDRGNEKLFF. The CDR3, as DNA: TGTGCCAGCAGTTATGGGGACAGGGGGAATGAAAAACTGTTTTTT.